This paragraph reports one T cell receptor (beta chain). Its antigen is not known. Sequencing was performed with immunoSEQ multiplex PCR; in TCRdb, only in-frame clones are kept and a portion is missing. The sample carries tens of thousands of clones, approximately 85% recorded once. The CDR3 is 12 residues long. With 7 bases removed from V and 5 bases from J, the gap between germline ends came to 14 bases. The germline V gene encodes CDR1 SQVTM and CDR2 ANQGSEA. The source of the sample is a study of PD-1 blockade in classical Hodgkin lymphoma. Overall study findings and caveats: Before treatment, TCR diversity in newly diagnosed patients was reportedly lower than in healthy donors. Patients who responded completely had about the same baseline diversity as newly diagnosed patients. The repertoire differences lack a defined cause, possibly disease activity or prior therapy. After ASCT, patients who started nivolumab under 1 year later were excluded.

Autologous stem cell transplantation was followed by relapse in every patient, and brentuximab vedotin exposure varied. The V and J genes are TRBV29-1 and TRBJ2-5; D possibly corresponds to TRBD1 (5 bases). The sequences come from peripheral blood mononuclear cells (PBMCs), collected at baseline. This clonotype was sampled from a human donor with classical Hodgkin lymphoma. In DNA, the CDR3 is TGCAGCGGCACACAGGTTGCCGAGACCCAGTACTTC. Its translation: CSGTQVAETQYF.